What follows is one T cell receptor beta chain and its context. Antigen specificity is unknown. This sample is drawn from a study of vaccination effects on CD4 cells after COVID-19. There are 17 residues in the CDR3. The germline V gene has CDR1 LGHDT and CDR2 YNNKEL (reference sequence). V was cut by 0 bases and J by 8 bases, with 20 bases left in between. The culture ran for around ten days before CD4+ T cells were isolated. All participants had two doses of either the BNT162b2 or mRNA-1273 vaccine. The assay was immunoSEQ multiplex PCR, and TCRdb's table has in-frame clones only and misses some. The sample shows fewer than 60,000 clones, 78% of them seen only once.

This chain joins TRBV3-1 (or the pseudogene TRBV3-2) and TRBJ2-1; tentatively, D is TRBD1 (6 bases). Sequencing was performed on CD4+ T cells from PBMCs cultured without peptide, taken after COVID-19 vaccination. This clonotype was obtained from a human donor who received a COVID-19 vaccine. This chain's CDR3 is CASSQDLPGQLGDEQFF. In DNA form, the CDR3 reads TGTGCCAGCAGCCAAGATCTTCCCGGACAGCTTGGGGATGAGCAGTTCTTC.